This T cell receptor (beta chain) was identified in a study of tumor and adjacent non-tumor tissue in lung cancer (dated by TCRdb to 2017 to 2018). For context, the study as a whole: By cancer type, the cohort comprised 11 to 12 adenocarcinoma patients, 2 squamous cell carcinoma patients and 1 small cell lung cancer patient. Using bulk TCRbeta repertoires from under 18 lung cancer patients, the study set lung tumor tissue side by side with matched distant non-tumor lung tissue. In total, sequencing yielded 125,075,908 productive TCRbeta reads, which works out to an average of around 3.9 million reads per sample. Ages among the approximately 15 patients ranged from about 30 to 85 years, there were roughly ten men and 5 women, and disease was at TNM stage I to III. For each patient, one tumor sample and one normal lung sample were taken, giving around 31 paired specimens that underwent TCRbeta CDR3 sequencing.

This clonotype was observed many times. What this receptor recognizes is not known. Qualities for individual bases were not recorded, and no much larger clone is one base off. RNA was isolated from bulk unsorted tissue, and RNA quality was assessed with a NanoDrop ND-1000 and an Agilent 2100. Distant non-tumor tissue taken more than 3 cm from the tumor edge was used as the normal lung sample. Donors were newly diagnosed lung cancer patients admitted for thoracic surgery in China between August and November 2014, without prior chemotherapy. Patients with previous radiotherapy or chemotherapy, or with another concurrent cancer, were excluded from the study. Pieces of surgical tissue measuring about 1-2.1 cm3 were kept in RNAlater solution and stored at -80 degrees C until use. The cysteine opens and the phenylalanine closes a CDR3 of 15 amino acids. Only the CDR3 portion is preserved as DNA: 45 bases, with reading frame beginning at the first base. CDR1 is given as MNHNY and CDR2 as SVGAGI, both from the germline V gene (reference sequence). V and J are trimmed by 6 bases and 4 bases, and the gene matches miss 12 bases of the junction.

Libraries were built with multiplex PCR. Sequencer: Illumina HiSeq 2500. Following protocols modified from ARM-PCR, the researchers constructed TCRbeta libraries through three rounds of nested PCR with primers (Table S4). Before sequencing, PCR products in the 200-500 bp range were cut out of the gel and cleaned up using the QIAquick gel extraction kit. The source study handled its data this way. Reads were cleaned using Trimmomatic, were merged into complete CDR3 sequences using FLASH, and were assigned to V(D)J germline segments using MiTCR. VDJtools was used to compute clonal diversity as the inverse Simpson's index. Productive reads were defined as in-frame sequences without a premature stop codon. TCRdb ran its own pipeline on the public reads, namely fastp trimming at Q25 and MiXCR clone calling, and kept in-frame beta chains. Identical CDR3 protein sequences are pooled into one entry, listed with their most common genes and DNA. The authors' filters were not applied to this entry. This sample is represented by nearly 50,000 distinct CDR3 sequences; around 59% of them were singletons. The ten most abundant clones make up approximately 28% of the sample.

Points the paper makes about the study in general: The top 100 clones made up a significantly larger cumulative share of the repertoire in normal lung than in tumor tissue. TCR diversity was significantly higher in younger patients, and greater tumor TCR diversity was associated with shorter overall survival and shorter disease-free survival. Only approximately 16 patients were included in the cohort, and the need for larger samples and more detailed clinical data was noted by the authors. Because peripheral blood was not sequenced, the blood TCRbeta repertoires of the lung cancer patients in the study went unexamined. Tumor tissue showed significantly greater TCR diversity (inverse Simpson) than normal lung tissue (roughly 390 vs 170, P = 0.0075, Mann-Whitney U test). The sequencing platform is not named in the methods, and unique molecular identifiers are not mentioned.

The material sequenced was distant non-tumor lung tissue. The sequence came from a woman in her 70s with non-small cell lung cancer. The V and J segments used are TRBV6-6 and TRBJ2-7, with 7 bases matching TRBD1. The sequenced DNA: TGTGCCAGCAGAGACGAGACAGGGCCTGATTACGAGCAGTACTTC. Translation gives CASRDETGPDYEQYF.